The 16 T cell receptor beta chains below were found in one sample sequenced in a study of T cell responses to AZD1222 COVID-19 vaccine (dated by TCRdb to the early 2020s). The sample's time point label, in plain terms: baseline before first vaccination. To prepare the library, the immunoSEQ multiplex PCR assay was applied. Entries here come from immuneACCESS through TCRdb and include only in-frame sequences with V and J called. Some clones fail to appear in such tables; in the studies checked, an unresolved V gene covers under half of the shortfall, and the cause of the remainder is unknown. This sample gives around 130,000 clones in total; about 91% of them show up just once. Of the sample, 1.7% falls within the top ten clones. The material was peripheral blood, obtained on day 0 of AZD1222 vaccination. Source of these receptors: an adult in good health.

The rearrangement uses TRBV19 and TRBJ2-1, with TRBD2 identical over 7 bases. Germline-derived CDR1 and CDR2 are LNHDA and SQIVND (reference sequence). This CDR3 region has 13 residues. Trimming cost V 5 bases and J 6 bases; bases outside gene matches: 4. The CDR3 nucleotides are TGTGCCAGTAGTCCGAAGCGGGGCAATGAGCAGTTCTTC. Amino acids: CASSPKRGNEQFF.

The V gene is TRBV3-1 (or the pseudogene TRBV3-2), the J gene TRBJ1-4; D may be TRBD1 (6 bases). The CDR3 spans 15 residues. The V and J ends lost 2 bases and 8 bases respectively, with 15 bases between them. Germline V lookup: CDR1 LGHDT, CDR2 YNNKEL (reference sequence). The CDR3 reads CASSQSGTRGEKLFF. CDR3 coding DNA: TGTGCCAGCAGCCAATCCGGGACACGGGGAGAAAAACTGTTTTTT.

This clone has only one observation. The CDR3 DNA reads TGTGCCACCAGTGATCGAACTAGCGACACCGGGGAGCTGTTTTTT. Amino acid sequence: CATSDRTSDTGELFF. This chain joins TRBV24-1 and TRBJ2-2; 7 nucleotides match TRBD2. There are 15 residues in the CDR3. V lost 3 bases and J lost 3; bases outside the gene matches: 3. Germline lookup yields CDR1 KGHDR and CDR2 SFDVKD.

The rearrangement joins TRBV3-1 (or the pseudogene TRBV3-2) to TRBJ1-4; D unresolved. V was trimmed by 0 bases and J by 8 bases, leaving 16 bases between them. The CDR3 runs to 16 residues. Germline V gene sequence: CDR1 LGHDT, CDR2 YNNKEL (reference sequence). CDR3 sequence reads: CASSQDQSARGEKLFF. CDR3 in DNA: TGTGCCAGCAGCCAAGATCAGTCAGCTCGAGGGGAAAAACTGTTTTTT.

CDR3 protein: CASSDIQVNQPQHF. The CDR3 coding sequence is TGTGCCAGCAGTGATATACAGGTTAATCAGCCCCAGCATTTT. The V call is TRBV2, the J call TRBJ1-5, with D possibly TRBD1 on 5 matching bases. The CDR3 covers 14 residues. Trimming left V 3 bases short and J 4 bases short, with 10 bases between. Germline CDR1 and CDR2: SNHLY and FYNNEI. The complete variable domain, with remaining parts taken from reference TRBV2 and TRBJ1-5, reads EPEVTQTPSHQVTQMGQEVILRCVPISNHLYFYWYRQILGQKVEFLVSFYNNEISEKSEIFDDQFSVERPDGSNFTLKIRSTKLEDSAMYFCASSDIQVNQPQHFGDGTRLSIL.

This chain's CDR3 is CATSDGWTPQPQHF. For the CDR3, the DNA is TGTGCCACCAGTGATGGATGGACACCTCAGCCCCAGCATTTT. This rearrangement joins TRBV24-1 to TRBJ1-5; the D gene is possibly TRBD1 (5 bases). The V end lost 3 bases, the J end lost 6 bases, and 11 bases lay between the germline ends. Germline V lookup: CDR1 KGHDR, CDR2 SFDVKD. The CDR3 length is 14 residues.

The V and J genes are TRBV2 and TRBJ1-2; no definite D call. Germline loops: CDR1 SNHLY, CDR2 FYNNEI. Trimming left V 5 bases short and J 8 bases short, with 15 bases between. The CDR3 totals 13 residues. CDR3 loop: CASSLSGPEGYTF. In nucleotides, the CDR3 is TGTGCCAGCAGTCTCTCTGGGCCGGAGGGCTACACCTTC.

The genes are TRBV19 and TRBJ1-3; 7 bases are shared with TRBD1. Trimming at V came to 8 bases and at J to 3 bases, leaving 7 bases not matched to a gene. The CDR3 runs to 14 residues. Germline CDR1 and CDR2: LNHDA and SQIVND (reference sequence). CDR3 residues: CASQDRFRGNTIYF. The CDR3 DNA is TGTGCCAGTCAGGACAGGTTTCGTGGAAACACCATATATTTT.

The rearrangement links TRBV10-3 to TRBJ1-2; D may be TRBD1 (6 bases). The CDR3 covers 16 residues. The V end was cut by 2 bases, the J end by 3 bases, with 16 bases between. CDR1 is ENHRY, CDR2 SYGVKD, per germline. The CDR3 reads CAISEPSRGSDYGYTF. The CDR3 DNA sequence: TGTGCCATCAGTGAGCCCTCGAGGGGGTCGGACTATGGCTACACCTTC.

CDR3 sequence reads: CASSLAPGFPVPYEQYF. The DNA of the CDR3 is TGTGCCAGCAGCTTAGCCCCCGGCTTTCCGGTTCCCTACGAGCAGTACTTC. The chain carries TRBV7-8 and TRBJ2-7, with D unclear. The CDR3 sequence is 17 residues long. The germline V and J ends were trimmed by 0 bases and 2 bases, with 17 bases remaining between them. Germline V gene data show CDR1 as SGHVS and CDR2 as FQNEAQ.

The CDR3 DNA is TGTGCCAGCAGATCATACACTGAAGCTTTCTTT. It is translated as CASRSYTEAFF. The J gene is TRBJ1-1, the V gene TRBV12-3 or TRBV12-4; D is uncertain. The CDR3 has 11 residues. Trimming took off 6 bases at V and 3 bases at J, with 5 bases between the two ends.

The table lists this clone with many counts. V is TRBV9 and J is TRBJ1-3; D unclear. Per germline, CDR1 SGDLS and CDR2 YYNGEE. The CDR3 loop spans 15 amino acids. Trimming took off 1 base at V and 0 bases at J, with 8 bases between the two ends. CDR3 in amino acids: CASSVTGFSGNTIYF. The CDR3 nucleotides are TGTGCCAGCAGCGTAACTGGGTTCTCTGGAAACACCATATATTTT.

The chain is built from TRBV5-1 and TRBJ2-3; unclear D gene. The CDR3 is 15 residues long. Per the germline V gene, CDR1 is SGHRS and CDR2 is YFSETQ. The V end lost 0 bases, the J end lost 2 bases, and 10 bases lay between the germline ends. CDR3 loop: CASSLVLDNTDTQYF. The DNA for the CDR3 is TGCGCCAGCAGCTTGGTGCTAGATAACACAGATACGCAGTATTTT.

The chain uses TRBV7-2 and TRBJ2-2; D possibly corresponds to TRBD1 (5 bases). Germline V CDR1 and CDR2: SGHTA, FQGNSA. V dropped 4 bases and J dropped 8 bases, with 14 bases sitting between them. The CDR3 is 14 residues long. CDR3 region: CASSSDNLFGELFF. CDR3 DNA: TGTGCCAGCAGCTCGGACAACCTCTTTGGGGAGCTGTTTTTT.

This clone showed up just once. The chain joins TRBV5-1 to TRBJ1-2; TRBD1 agrees at 9 bases. The germline CDR1 and CDR2 sequences are SGHRS and YFSETQ. The CDR3 is 14 residues long. Germline trimming cut 4 bases from V and 8 bases from J; bases unmatched to any gene: 9. DNA of the CDR3: TGCGCCAGCAGCCTGGGACAGGGCGGGTTCGGCTACACCTTC. It translates to CASSLGQGGFGYTF.

CDR3 amino acids: CASSPRGALTDTQYF. The CDR3 DNA is TGTGCCAGCAGTCCCCGGGGGGCCCTTACAGATACGCAGTATTTT. The chain uses TRBV12-1 and TRBJ2-3; the listed D gene, TRBD2, was not tested against the DNA. TRBV12-1 is tagged as a pseudogene. There are 15 residues in the CDR3.